The 10 T cell receptor beta chains reported below all come from one sample, sequenced in a study of response to subunit inactivated influenza vaccine. MiXCR, run by TCRdb on the RT-PCR reads, gives a single entry per CDR3 protein. The sample includes 300,000 to 350,000 distinct CDR3 sequences, 20% to 25% of them seen just once. This specimen was PBMCs from blood, taken approximately 20 months after vaccination. The receptors shown here come from a man between 50 and 75 years old who received an inactivated influenza vaccine.

This chain connects TRBV10-3 to TRBJ1-2; D may be TRBD1 (6 bases). CDR1 is ENHRY, CDR2 SYGVKD, per germline. V was clipped by 6 bases and J by 8 bases, with 13 bases between them. This CDR3 has 12 residues. The CDR3 nucleotides are TGTGCCATCAGCCCGGAGGACAGAGGCTACACCTTC. Translating it yields CAISPEDRGYTF.

This clonotype has just a few counts. The chain couples TRBV28 to TRBJ2-3; D may be TRBD2 (5 bases). The CDR3 is 12 residues long. Trimming removed 3 bases at V and 5 bases at J, with 6 bases between. CDR1 is MDHEN and CDR2 is SYDVKM in the germline V gene. CDR3 in amino acids: CASSFRGDTQYF. The CDR3 nucleotides are TGTGCCAGCAGTTTCCGGGGAGATACGCAGTATTTT.

This clonotype has a handful of counts. The chain is built from TRBV12-3 or TRBV12-4 and TRBJ2-1; TRBD2 aligns across 7 bases. The length of the CDR3 is 14 residues. With V trimmed by 3 bases and J by 9 bases, 8 bases remained unmatched. The CDR3 region has the DNA TGTGCCAGCAGTTTGGGGCGGGAGCGGGCTGAGCAGTTCTTC. Translation gives CASSLGRERAEQFF.

In this sample, this clonotype turned up a few times. This rearrangement joins TRBV6-1 to TRBJ1-2; D gene ambiguous. The length of the CDR3 is 14 residues. The V gene lost 2 bases and the J gene lost 1 base, with 8 bases spanning the gap. Per the germline V gene, CDR1 is MNHNS and CDR2 is SASEGT. For the CDR3, the DNA is TGTGCCAGCAGTGAACAGGAATTTAACTATGGCTACACCTTC. Protein: CASSEQEFNYGYTF.

The chain recombines TRBV12-3 or TRBV12-4 with TRBJ1-2; 7 nucleotides agree with TRBD1. V shed 1 base, J shed 4 bases, and the junction held 9 bases outside the gene matches. The CDR3 runs 16 residues. The CDR3 DNA follows: TGTGCCAGCAGTTTAGGGTTGGGGACAGAGACCTATGGCTACACCTTC. Protein: CASSLGLGTETYGYTF.

Only a few counts were recorded for this clonotype. V usage is TRBV3-1 and J usage is TRBJ2-1; 11 nucleotides match TRBD2. The CDR3 is made up of 19 amino acids. Germline CDR1 LGHDT, CDR2 YNNKEL (reference sequence). V was pared by 4 bases and J by 8 bases, with 19 bases of the junction left unmatched. The CDR3 region has the DNA TGTGCCAGCAGCCGTACAACACTTAGCGGGGGGGCCTTGGTCGATGAGCAGTTCTTC. It translates to CASSRTTLSGGALVDEQFF.

This clonotype was counted once. The germline gene is not matched at one end of the junction; a read error may be the cause. The chain is built from TRBV13 and TRBJ2-4, with D possibly called TRBD1 or TRBD2 (6 bases each). This CDR3 has 13 residues. Germline-derived CDR1 and CDR2 are PRHDT and FYEKMQ (reference sequence). Here the CDR3 reads CASSYRAGNNQYF. DNA for the CDR3: TGTGCCAGCAGCTACAGGGCGGGGAACAATCAGTACTTC.

V gene TRBV4-1 combines with J gene TRBJ1-1; D unresolved. Germline CDR1 MGHRA, CDR2 YSYEKL. The CDR3 contains 15 residues. V lost 2 bases and J lost 0, with 10 bases in between. This CDR3 reads CASSQSAFMNTEAFF. The DNA of the CDR3 is TGCGCCAGCAGCCAATCGGCCTTTATGAACACTGAAGCTTTCTTT.

This clonotype appeared a few times. V is TRBV20-1 and J is TRBJ1-5, with a possible D match to TRBD1 (5 bases). Trimming pared 1 base from V and 9 bases from J, leaving 16 bases between. Germline V gene lookup returns CDR1 DFQATT and CDR2 SNEGSKA (reference sequence). This CDR3 is 14 amino acids long. The CDR3 loop reads CSARGATVRGPQHF. In DNA, the CDR3 is TGCAGTGCTAGAGGTGCGACAGTGCGAGGGCCCCAGCATTTT.

This clonotype was seen a few times. V gene TRBV18 combines with J gene TRBJ1-5; D is possibly TRBD1 (5 bases). V was trimmed by 5 bases and J by 3 bases, leaving 11 bases between them. Germline-derived CDR1 and CDR2 are KGHSH and LQKENI. There are 14 residues in the CDR3. This chain's CDR3 is CASSSRGFNQPQHF. As DNA, the CDR3 is TGTGCCAGCTCATCCCGGGGGTTCAATCAGCCCCAGCATTTT.